This TCR beta chain was recorded in a study of OX40 agonist ivuxolimab in advanced cancers. Study observations and caveats: Expansion of clones was among the lowest in partial responders at 0.1-3.0 mg/kg.

About this clone: Its target is not known.

The method was immunoSEQ multiplex PCR; TCRdb's version includes in-frame clones alone and lacks a portion of them. Among 50,000 to 55,000 clones listed, over 75% were seen once. Sequencing was performed on CD4+ or CD8+ T cells sorted from blood, taken in a trial of the OX40 agonist ivuxolimab. The TCR sequence derives from an adult with an advanced solid tumor such as melanoma, head and neck, liver or kidney cancer.

This CDR3 reads CASSVDLGRPNNEQFF. The CDR3 DNA sequence: TGTGCCAGCAGCGTAGACCTGGGACGTCCTAACAATGAGCAGTTCTTC. The chain employs TRBV9 and TRBJ2-1, with D perhaps given as TRBD1 or TRBD2 (5 bases each). Per germline, CDR1 SGDLS and CDR2 YYNGEE. The CDR3 totals 16 residues. Trimming cost V 0 bases and J 5 bases, with 15 bases left between them.